This T cell receptor (beta chain) was recorded in a study of post-analysis software for immune sequencing data. A word on this clonotype: Its target is unknown.

Libraries were made from TCR beta cDNA, and they carried unique molecular identifiers. TCRdb redid the calling of the PCR reads with MiXCR, one entry per CDR3 protein. Of about 200,000 distinct CDR3 sequences listed, 29% were seen once; the top ten hold roughly 3.4%. Germline V CDR1 and CDR2: SGHTA, FQGNSA. Trimming cost V 4 bases and J 11 bases; bases outside gene matches: 18. CDR3 length: 16 residues. Findings of the study overall: Five or six TRBV segments were significantly more frequent in patients than in controls. TRBV5-6, TRBV5-1 and TRBV20-1 were among these segments.

The source material was blood. This receptor was taken from a girl aged 2-17 years with multiple sclerosis. The V call is TRBV7-2, the J call TRBJ2-5; the match to TRBD2 covers 8 bases. The CDR3, as DNA: TGTGCCAGCAGCTATATGGGATTGGCGGGAGGCAGGGAGCAGTACTTC. Amino acid sequence: CASSYMGLAGGREQYF.